The 17 T cell receptor beta chains below come from one sample, sequenced in a study of blood T cell repertoires in COVID-19 (TCRdb year 2020). Libraries were built with the immunoSEQ multiplex PCR assay. This immuneACCESS table, as held by TCRdb, lists in-frame sequences with V and J called but not all clones. Of the missing ones, under half trace to an unresolved V gene in checked studies; the others have no known cause. This sample holds over 60,000 clones; over 60% were observed only once. The ten most abundant clones make up about 15% of the sample. The specimen sequenced was peripheral blood. The receptors derive from a man aged 55 to 69 with COVID-19, enrolled during active disease.

V usage is TRBV3-1 (or the pseudogene TRBV3-2) and J usage is TRBJ2-7, with 7 positions matching TRBD1. The CDR3 runs 14 residues. CDR1 and CDR2 (germline): LGHDT, YNNKEL (reference sequence). V dropped 1 base and J dropped 6; count of bases not matched to a gene: 6. The CDR3 nucleotides are TGTGCCAGCAGCCAAGCCGACAGGGCGGGCGAGCAGTACTTC. Protein product: CASSQADRAGEQYF.

A single count supports this clone. The V gene is TRBV5-1, the J gene TRBJ2-6; D is possibly TRBD2 (5 bases). The germline gives CDR1 SGHRS, CDR2 YFSETQ. The CDR3 is made up of 17 amino acids. V was shortened by 0 bases and J by 2 bases, with 12 bases between the two germline ends. CDR3 sequence reads: CASSLGYGSAGANVLTF. As DNA, the CDR3 is TGCGCCAGCAGCTTGGGATATGGGAGTGCTGGGGCCAACGTCCTGACTTTC.

This clone appeared a few times. The CDR3 region is CASSPGMGGGYTF. The CDR3 nucleotides read TGTGCCAGCTCACCCGGCATGGGGGGTGGCTACACCTTC. J is TRBJ1-2 and V is TRBV18, with D possibly matching TRBD1 (5 bases). Germline V CDR1 and CDR2: KGHSH, LQKENI. Deletions cut 3 bases from V and 7 bases from J, with 12 bases between. The CDR3 consists of 13 residues.

This clone was picked up a small number of times. The chain joins TRBV30 to TRBJ2-7, with a tentative D call TRBD2 (5 bases). Germline V CDR1 and CDR2: GTSNPN, SVGIG (reference sequence). The CDR3 sequence is 11 residues long. V lost 8 bases and J 6 bases, leaving 14 bases between the germline ends. CDR3 in DNA: TGTGCCGGGGAGAGGGCGGGCGAGCAGTACTTC. Translating gives CAGERAGEQYF. Filled out from reference TRBV30 and TRBJ2-7, the complete variable domain reads SQTIHQWPATLVQPVGSPLSLECTVEGTSNPNLYWYRQAAGRGLQLLFYSVGIGQISSEVPQNLSASRPQDRQFILSSKKLLLSDSGFYLCAGERAGEQYFGPGTRLTVT.

This clone appeared a few times. This chain joins TRBV18 and TRBJ2-7; D uncertain. CDR1 is KGHSH, CDR2 LQKENI, per germline. The CDR3 is 13 amino acids. V dropped 6 bases and J dropped 3 bases, with 12 bases sitting between them. CDR3 DNA: TGTGCCAGCTCCGAGCACAGAAACTACGAGCAGTACTTC. Protein sequence: CASSEHRNYEQYF.

The chain employs TRBV28 and TRBJ2-3; the D gene is possibly TRBD1 (6 bases). Trimming cost V 6 bases and J 8 bases, with 12 bases left between them. The length of the CDR3 is 12 residues. From germline, CDR1 is MDHEN and CDR2 SYDVKM. CDR3 sequence: CASSGQPATQYF. In DNA, the CDR3 is TGTGCCAGCAGCGGACAGCCGGCTACGCAGTATTTT. The variable domain in full, completed from reference TRBV28 and TRBJ2-3, reads DVKVTQSSRYLVKRTGEKVFLECVQDMDHENMFWYRQDPGLGLRLIYFSYDVKMKEKGDIPEGYSVSREKKERFSLILESASTNQTSMYLCASSGQPATQYFGPGTRLTVL.

This clone has more than one count but fewer than ten. CDR3 in DNA: TGCGCCAGCAGCCCCTCCATAGCGGGGGCGGAGACCCAGTACTTC. This codes for CASSPSIAGAETQYF. The chain couples TRBV5-1 to TRBJ2-5; 9 bases are shared with TRBD2. Germline V gene sequence: CDR1 SGHRS, CDR2 YFSETQ. V shed 4 bases and J 5 bases; nucleotides not matched to a gene: 9. The CDR3 is made up of 15 amino acids.

The V call is TRBV10-1, the J call TRBJ2-7, with no clear D. V was pared by 6 bases and J by 2 bases, with 17 bases between. The CDR3 is made up of 15 amino acids. Germline loops: CDR1 WNHNN, CDR2 SYGVQD (reference sequence). The CDR3 coding sequence is TGCGCCAGCAGGGATGCTGCTGACTTACCCTACGAGCAGTACTTC. Translated: CASRDAADLPYEQYF.

The J gene is TRBJ1-1, the V gene TRBV10-3; 9 bases align to TRBD1. Germline V lookup: CDR1 ENHRY, CDR2 SYGVKD. There are 15 residues in the CDR3. The V segment lost 6 bases and the J segment 1 base; nucleotides outside the gene matches: 6. The CDR3 region is CAIRLDRGQNTEAFF. The DNA of the CDR3 is TGTGCCATCAGGCTGGACAGGGGCCAGAACACTGAAGCTTTCTTT.

The chain recombines TRBV19 with TRBJ2-3; 7 bases align to TRBD1. The CDR3 totals 15 residues. J was trimmed by 4 bases and V by 1 base; bases with no gene match: 5. Germline values: CDR1 LNHDA, CDR2 SQIVND (reference sequence). CDR3 in amino acids: CASSIADRVPDTQYF. CDR3 nucleotide sequence: TGTGCCAGTAGTATAGCCGACAGGGTTCCAGATACGCAGTATTTT.

Here the CDR3 reads CASSPEGGSGVFF. CDR3 bases: TGCGCCAGCAGCCCGGAAGGGGGCTCGGGAGTGTTTTTT. V usage is TRBV5-1 and J usage is TRBJ2-2, with D tentatively TRBD1 (7 bases). Deletions cut 4 bases from V and 15 bases from J, with 19 bases between. Germline loops: CDR1 SGHRS, CDR2 YFSETQ. This CDR3 has 13 residues.

CDR3 nucleotides: TGTGCCAGCAGCTCAGCTCGGGAGATTGAAGCTTTCTTT. Amino acid sequence: CASSSAREIEAFF. This chain uses TRBV7-9 with TRBJ1-1; D not resolved. The CDR3 is 13 amino acids. The V gene lost 4 bases and the J gene lost 7 bases, with 13 bases spanning the gap. Germline V gives CDR1 SEHNR, CDR2 FQNEAQ (reference sequence).

In this sample, this clone turned up a few times. The J gene is TRBJ2-3, the V gene TRBV4-1, with TRBD2 identical over 9 bases. Germline V CDR1 and CDR2: MGHRA, YSYEKL. The V and J ends lost 6 bases and 10 bases, in that order; junction bases with no gene match: 11. The CDR3 extends over 14 amino acids. This CDR3 reads CASSGRTSADPQYF. CDR3 nucleotide sequence: TGCGCCAGCAGTGGGCGGACTAGCGCCGATCCGCAGTATTTT.

J is TRBJ2-5 and V is TRBV5-5, with 8 bases matching TRBD2. The CDR3 spans 15 residues. Germline assignment: CDR1 SGHKS and CDR2 YYEKEE (reference sequence). V was pared by 5 bases and J by 1 base, with 7 bases of the junction left unmatched. This chain's CDR3 is CASSYYGGAQETQYF. The CDR3 bases are TGTGCCAGCAGTTACTACGGGGGGGCCCAAGAGACCCAGTACTTC.

The rearrangement uses TRBV18 and TRBJ1-6; perhaps TRBD1 as D (5 bases). Trimming left V 3 bases short and J 7 bases short, with 10 bases between. The germline CDR1 and CDR2 sequences are KGHSH and LQKENI. CDR3 size: 14 residues. CDR3 DNA sequence: TGTGCCAGCTCACCTGTGGCAGGGAATTCACCCCTCCACTTT. Encoded protein: CASSPVAGNSPLHF.

V and J are TRBV9 and TRBJ2-2; D not resolved. The germline CDR1 and CDR2 sequences are SGDLS and YYNGEE. This CDR3 spans 14 amino acids. V was trimmed by 3 bases and J by 1 base, leaving 7 bases between them. The CDR3 DNA reads as TGTGCCAGCAGCGCCAACTTGAACACCGGGGAGCTGTTTTTT. This gives the protein CASSANLNTGELFF.

The chain uses TRBV27 and TRBJ1-6; D is perhaps TRBD1 (6 bases). The CDR3 runs 17 residues. Trimming stripped 6 bases from V and 4 bases from J, with 19 bases between. Per germline, CDR1 MNHEY and CDR2 SMNVEV (reference sequence). CDR3 protein: CASSPMNPGQYNSPLHF. The CDR3 coding sequence is TGTGCCAGCAGCCCCATGAACCCGGGACAATATAATTCACCCCTCCACTTT.